This T cell receptor beta chain was sequenced during a study of vaccination and CD4 T cells after COVID-19. Study-wide background: Controls used CEFX viral epitopes (positive), HIV-1 Nef peptides (negative), or no peptide.

Cultured CD4+ T cells had their DNA profiled by the Oncomine TCR Beta short-read assay. In TCRdb, the PCR reads were re-called with MiXCR into one record per CDR3 protein. Of fewer than 15,000 distinct CDR3 sequences detected, around 47% appear once; the ten largest clones hold about 13%. Treatment here: approximately 11-day PBMC culture with coronavirus spike peptide pools or control peptides (ViraFEST assay). The authors cultured approximately 2.1 million PBMCs per well with 8.5 to 10 IU/ml IL-2 and around 9.2 ug/ml peptide pools. Findings of the study overall: Convalescent patients showed a median 86.3% of reactive clones that were seen only post-vaccination. Nearly all convalescent vaccine-specific clones, 304 of 307, recognized only SARS-CoV-2 spike.

A note on this clonotype: The target antigen is unknown.

Trimming stripped 5 bases from V and 5 bases from J, with 13 bases between. This CDR3 is 13 amino acids long. CDR1 is MNHEY and CDR2 is SMNVEV in the germline V gene (reference sequence). The rearrangement links TRBV27 to TRBJ2-7; D is ambiguous. Sequenced sample: CD4+ T cells from blood, cultured in vitro. This TCR came from a human donor who had recovered from COVID-19. CDR3 coding DNA: TGTGCCAGCAGTACTCGTGGGAACGACGAGCAGTACTTC. Protein product: CASSTRGNDEQYF.